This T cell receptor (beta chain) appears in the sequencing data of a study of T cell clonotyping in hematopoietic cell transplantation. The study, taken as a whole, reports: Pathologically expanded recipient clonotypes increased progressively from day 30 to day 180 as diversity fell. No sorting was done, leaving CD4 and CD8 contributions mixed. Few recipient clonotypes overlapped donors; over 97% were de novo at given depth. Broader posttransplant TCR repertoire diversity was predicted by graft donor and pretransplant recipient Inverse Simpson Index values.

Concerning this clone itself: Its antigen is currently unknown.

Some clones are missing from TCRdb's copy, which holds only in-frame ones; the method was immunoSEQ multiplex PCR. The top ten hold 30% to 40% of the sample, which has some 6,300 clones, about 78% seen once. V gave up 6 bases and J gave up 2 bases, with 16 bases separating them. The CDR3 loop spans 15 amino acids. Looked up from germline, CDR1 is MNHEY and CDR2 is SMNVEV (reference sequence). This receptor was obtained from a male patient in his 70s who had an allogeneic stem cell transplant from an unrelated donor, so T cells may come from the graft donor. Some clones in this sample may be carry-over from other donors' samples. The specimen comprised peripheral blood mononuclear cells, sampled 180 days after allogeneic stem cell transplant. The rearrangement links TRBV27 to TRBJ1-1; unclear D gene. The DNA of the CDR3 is TGTGCCAGCAGCCTTAACGCCGGGAGTAACACTGAAGCTTTCTTT. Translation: CASSLNAGSNTEAFF.